This TCR beta chain is drawn from a study of identical twins. This clonotype has ten or more counts. This CDR3 region has 15 residues. Germline-derived CDR1 and CDR2 are SGHRS and YFSETQ. The germline V and J ends were trimmed by 2 bases and 5 bases, with 17 bases remaining between them. A universal primer site was added by template switching, and unique molecular identifiers were carried by the cDNA. From the 5' RACE reads, TCRdb called clonotypes with MiXCR, one entry per CDR3 protein. The data contain 510,000 or so distinct CDR3 sequences, roughly 15% of them singletons. The donor group consisted entirely of healthy Caucasians. In addition, the sample was reused for a study of yellow fever vaccine responses in identical twins. That source reports: After vaccination, twins' T cell response reportedly seemed partly convergent, partly personalized.

The source is a woman between 18 and 29 years old in good health. The sequenced sample consisted of CD4+ T cells sorted from blood. This chain links TRBV5-1 with TRBJ2-7, with D unclear. The CDR3 reads CASSFLNGEANEQYF. CDR3 coding DNA: TGCGCCAGCAGCTTCCTAAACGGTGAAGCGAACGAGCAGTACTTC.